This T cell receptor (beta chain) comes out of a study of cytomegalovirus exposure and HLA in healthy donors. For the study at large: Across 350 to 400 genotyped donors, about 86% landed in the Caucasian-associated ancestry cluster. Overall study findings and caveats: A later analysis linked a missense variant in DCLRE1C to the trimming of TCR beta V and J genes. The analysis excluded some indistinguishable V segments, including TRBV6-2 and TRBV6-3. It was in a later analysis that TCR association rates were seen to vary by HLA locus, highest for DRB1 and lowest for HLA-C.

Germline CDR1 reads SGHTA; CDR2 reads FQGNSA. Trimming pared 3 bases from V and 5 bases from J, leaving 7 bases between. This CDR3 has 12 amino acids. Turning to this clone: As yet, its antigen is unknown.

Both 60 Vbeta primers and 13 Jbeta primers went into the PCR. Measured with immunoSEQ multiplex PCR; TCRdb has only the in-frame clones, and not every one. The data contain over 70,000 clones, about 68% of them seen just once; the ten biggest clones take up about a fifth. The chain couples TRBV7-2 to TRBJ1-2; possibly TRBD1 for D (5 bases). Specimen: PBMCs. This TCR derives from a young man in good health and CMV-seropositive. The CDR3 DNA is TGTGCCAGCAGCTTCTCAGGGTATGGCTACACCTTC. Amino acid sequence: CASSFSGYGYTF.